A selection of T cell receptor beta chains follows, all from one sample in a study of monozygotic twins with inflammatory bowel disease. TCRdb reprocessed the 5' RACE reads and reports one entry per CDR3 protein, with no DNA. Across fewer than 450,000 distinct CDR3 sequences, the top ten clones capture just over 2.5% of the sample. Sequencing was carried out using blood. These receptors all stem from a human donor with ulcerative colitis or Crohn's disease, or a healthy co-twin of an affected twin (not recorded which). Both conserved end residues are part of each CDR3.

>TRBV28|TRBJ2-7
CASSPRTGRSYEQYF
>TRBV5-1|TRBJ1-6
CASSPLAGFNSPLHF
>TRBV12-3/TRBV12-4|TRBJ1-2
CASNTDRAYGYTF
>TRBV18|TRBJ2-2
CASSLIPTGEDTGELFF
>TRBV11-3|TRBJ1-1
CASSLEGRDTEAFF
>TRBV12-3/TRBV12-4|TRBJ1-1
CASSLRGVVTEAFF
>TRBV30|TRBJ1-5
CAWNGGMGNQPQHF
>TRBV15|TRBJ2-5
CATSRATSGASQETQYF
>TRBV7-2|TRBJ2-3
CASSYVAGLGVTQYF
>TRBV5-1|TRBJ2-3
CASSLQGGTADTQYF
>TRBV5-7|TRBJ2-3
CASSLVRGTDTDTQYF
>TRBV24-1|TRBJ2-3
CATSDHPGQGRSTDTQYF
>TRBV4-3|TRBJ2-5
CASSYTAGQETQYF
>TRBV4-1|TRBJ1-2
CASSRSGVGGYTF
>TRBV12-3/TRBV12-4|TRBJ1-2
CASSLEPSREYGYTF
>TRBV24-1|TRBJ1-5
CATSDPRQGPDQPQHF
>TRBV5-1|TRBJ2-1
CASSVQGAYNEQFF
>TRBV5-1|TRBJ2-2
CASSLGPLAGGDTGELFF
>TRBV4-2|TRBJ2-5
CASSQELAGGWQETQYF
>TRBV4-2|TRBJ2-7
CASSQSNRDGQYF
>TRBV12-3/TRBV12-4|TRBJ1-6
CASSYSGTGNNSPLHF
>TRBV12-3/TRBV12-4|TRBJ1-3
CASSLSFRDTEGSGNTIYF
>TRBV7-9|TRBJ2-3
CASSSQGAGGTDTQYF
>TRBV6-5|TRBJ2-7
CASSSGQGPSYEQYF
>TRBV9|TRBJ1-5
CASSRGQGRQPQHF
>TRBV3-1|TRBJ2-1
CASSTTLAGQNEQFF
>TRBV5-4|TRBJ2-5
CASSPTTGYQETQYF
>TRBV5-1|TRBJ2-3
CASSLAPTGNRPDTQYF
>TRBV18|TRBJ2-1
CASQETRADNEQFF
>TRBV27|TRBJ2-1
CASSSTGFEQFF
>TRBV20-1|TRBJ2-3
CSARGLRGRTDTQYF
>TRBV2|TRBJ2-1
CASSEGQANEQFF
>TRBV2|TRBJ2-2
CASSDGSGTKNTGELFF
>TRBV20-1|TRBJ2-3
CSARDGNADTQYF
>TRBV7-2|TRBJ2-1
CASSLGRGNNEQFF
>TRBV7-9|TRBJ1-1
CASSAQGPRGNTEAFF
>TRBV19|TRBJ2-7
CASSIQVSSYEQYF
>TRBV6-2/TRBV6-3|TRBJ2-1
CASSYSMNEQFF
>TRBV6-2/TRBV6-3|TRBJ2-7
CASNTRQGTYEQYF
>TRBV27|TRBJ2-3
CASTSYGASSSTDTQYF
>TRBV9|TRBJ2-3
CASSVVTDTQYF
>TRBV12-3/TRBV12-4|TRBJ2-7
CASSVTGRQTYEQYF
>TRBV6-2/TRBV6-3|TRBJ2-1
CASSYSAGGNEQFF
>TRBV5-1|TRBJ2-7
CASNPGAGARFGYF
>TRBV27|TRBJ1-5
CASSPGKGRASWVNQPQHF
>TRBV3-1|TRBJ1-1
CASTWGTENTEAFF
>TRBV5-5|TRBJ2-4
CASSPYGTGLAKNIQYF
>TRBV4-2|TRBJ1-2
CASSPRGQSNYGYTF
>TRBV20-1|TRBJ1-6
CSARSGGSYNSPLHF
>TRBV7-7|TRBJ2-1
CASSSGQGAGNEQFF
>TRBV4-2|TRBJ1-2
CASSQTGTANYGYTF